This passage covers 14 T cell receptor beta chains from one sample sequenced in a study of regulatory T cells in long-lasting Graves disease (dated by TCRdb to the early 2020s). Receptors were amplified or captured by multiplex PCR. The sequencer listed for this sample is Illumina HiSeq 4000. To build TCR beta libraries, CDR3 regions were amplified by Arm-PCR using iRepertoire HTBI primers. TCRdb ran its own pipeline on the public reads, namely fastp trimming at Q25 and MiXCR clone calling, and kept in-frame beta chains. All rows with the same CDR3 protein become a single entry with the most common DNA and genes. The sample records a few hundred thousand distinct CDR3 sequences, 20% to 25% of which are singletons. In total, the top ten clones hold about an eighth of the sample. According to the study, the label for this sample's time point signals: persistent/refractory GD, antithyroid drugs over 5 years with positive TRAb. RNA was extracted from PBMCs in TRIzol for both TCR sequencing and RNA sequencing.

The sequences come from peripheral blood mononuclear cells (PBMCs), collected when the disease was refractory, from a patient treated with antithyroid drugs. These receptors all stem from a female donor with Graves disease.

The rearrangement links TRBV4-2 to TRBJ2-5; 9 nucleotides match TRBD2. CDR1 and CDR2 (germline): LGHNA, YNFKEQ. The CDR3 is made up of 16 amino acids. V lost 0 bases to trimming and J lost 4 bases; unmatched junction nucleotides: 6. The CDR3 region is CASSQEETSGRETQYF. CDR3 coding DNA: TGTGCCAGCAGCCAAGAGGAGACTAGCGGTCGAGAGACCCAGTACTTC.

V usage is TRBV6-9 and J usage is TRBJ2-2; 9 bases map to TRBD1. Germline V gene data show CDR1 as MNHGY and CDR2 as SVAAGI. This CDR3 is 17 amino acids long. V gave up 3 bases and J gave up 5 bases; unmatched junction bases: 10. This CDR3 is CASSYLTGGSGTGELFF. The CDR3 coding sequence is TGTGCCAGCAGTTACCTCACAGGGGGCTCGGGAACCGGGGAGCTGTTTTTT.

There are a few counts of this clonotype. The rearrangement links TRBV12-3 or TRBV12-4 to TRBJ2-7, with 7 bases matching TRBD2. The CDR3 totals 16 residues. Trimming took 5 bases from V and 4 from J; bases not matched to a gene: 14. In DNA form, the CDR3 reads TGTGCCAGCAGTCCCCTTTATGTCAGCGGGAAGTACGAGCAGTACTTC. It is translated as CASSPLYVSGKYEQYF.

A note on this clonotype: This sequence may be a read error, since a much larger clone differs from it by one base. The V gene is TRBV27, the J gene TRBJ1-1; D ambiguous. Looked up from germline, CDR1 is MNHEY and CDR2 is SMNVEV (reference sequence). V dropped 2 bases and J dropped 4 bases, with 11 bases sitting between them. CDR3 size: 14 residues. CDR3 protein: CASSLRRQSTEAFF. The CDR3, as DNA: TGTGCCAGCAGTTTAAGGCGTCAGAGCACTGAAGCTTTCTTT.

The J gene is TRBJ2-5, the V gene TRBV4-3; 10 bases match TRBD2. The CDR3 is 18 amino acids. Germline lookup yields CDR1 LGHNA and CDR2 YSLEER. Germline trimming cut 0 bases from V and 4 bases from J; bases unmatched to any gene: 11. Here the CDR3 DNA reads TGCGCCAGCAGCCAAGATTGGAGCGGGGGGGCCTTTCGAGAGACCCAGTACTTC. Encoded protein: CASSQDWSGGAFRETQYF.

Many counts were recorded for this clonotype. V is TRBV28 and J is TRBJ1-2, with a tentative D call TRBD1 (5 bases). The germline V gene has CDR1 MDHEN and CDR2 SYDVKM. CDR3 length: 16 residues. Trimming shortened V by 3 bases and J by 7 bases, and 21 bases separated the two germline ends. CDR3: CASSLGFWDAGSGYTF. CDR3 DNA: TGTGCCAGCAGTTTGGGTTTTTGGGATGCAGGGAGTGGCTACACCTTC.

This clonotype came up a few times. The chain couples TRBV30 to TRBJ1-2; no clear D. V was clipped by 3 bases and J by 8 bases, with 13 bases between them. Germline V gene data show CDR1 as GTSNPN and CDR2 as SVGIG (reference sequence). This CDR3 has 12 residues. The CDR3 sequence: CAWSLSVGGYTF. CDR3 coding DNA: TGTGCCTGGAGCCTTTCGGTTGGAGGCTACACCTTC.

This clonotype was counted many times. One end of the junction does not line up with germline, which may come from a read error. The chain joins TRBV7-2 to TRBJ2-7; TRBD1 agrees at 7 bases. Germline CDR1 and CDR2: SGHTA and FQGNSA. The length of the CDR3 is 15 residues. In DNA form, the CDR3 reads TGTGCCAGCAGCTTAGTTTGGGACAGCTCCTCAACTATGAACTTC. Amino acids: CASSLVWDSSSTMNF.

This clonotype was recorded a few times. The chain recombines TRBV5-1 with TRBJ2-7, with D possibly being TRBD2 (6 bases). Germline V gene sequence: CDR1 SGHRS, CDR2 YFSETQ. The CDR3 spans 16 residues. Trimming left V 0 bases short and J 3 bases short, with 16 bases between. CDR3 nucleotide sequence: TGCGCCAGCAGCTTGGTGTCAGGCGGAGGGGTCTACGAGCAGTACTTC. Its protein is CASSLVSGGGVYEQYF.

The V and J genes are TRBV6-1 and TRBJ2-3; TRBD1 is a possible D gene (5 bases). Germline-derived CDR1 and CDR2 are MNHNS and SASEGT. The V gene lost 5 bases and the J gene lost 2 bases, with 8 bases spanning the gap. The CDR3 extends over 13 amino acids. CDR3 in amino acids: CASSRQTTDTQYF. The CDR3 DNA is TGTGCCAGCAGTCGACAGACCACAGATACGCAGTATTTT.

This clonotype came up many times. CDR3 in amino acids: CASSPFSGANVLTF. The CDR3 nucleotides are TGTGCCAGCAGTCCCTTTAGTGGGGCCAACGTCCTGACTTTC. V gene TRBV27 combines with J gene TRBJ2-6; D unresolved. Looked up from germline, CDR1 is MNHEY and CDR2 is SMNVEV (reference sequence). This CDR3 is built from 14 residues. V was pared by 5 bases and J by 3 bases, with 8 bases between.

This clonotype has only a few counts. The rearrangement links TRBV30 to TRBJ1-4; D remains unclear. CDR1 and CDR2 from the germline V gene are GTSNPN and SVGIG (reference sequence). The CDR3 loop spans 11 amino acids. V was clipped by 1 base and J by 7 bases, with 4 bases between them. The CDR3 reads CAWSEGEKLFF. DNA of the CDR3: TGTGCCTGGAGTGAGGGTGAAAAACTGTTTTTT.

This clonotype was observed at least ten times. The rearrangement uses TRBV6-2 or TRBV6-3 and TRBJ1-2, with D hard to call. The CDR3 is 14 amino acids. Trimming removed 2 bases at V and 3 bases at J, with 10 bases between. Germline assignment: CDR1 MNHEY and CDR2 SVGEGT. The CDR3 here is CASSYTSSYYGYTF. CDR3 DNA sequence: TGTGCCAGCAGTTACACGTCCTCCTACTATGGCTACACCTTC.

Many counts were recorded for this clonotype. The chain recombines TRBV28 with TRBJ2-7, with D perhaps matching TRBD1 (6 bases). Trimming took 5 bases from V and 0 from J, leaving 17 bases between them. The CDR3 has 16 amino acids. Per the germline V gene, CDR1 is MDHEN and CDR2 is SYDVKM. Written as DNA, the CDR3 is TGTGCCAGCAGTACAAAAAGGGACACTAGCTCCTACGAGCAGTACTTC. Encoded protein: CASSTKRDTSSYEQYF. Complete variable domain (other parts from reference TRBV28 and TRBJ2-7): DVKVTQSSRYLVKRTGEKVFLECVQDMDHENMFWYRQDPGLGLRLIYFSYDVKMKEKGDIPEGYSVSREKKERFSLILESASTNQTSMYLCASSTKRDTSSYEQYFGPGTRLTVT.